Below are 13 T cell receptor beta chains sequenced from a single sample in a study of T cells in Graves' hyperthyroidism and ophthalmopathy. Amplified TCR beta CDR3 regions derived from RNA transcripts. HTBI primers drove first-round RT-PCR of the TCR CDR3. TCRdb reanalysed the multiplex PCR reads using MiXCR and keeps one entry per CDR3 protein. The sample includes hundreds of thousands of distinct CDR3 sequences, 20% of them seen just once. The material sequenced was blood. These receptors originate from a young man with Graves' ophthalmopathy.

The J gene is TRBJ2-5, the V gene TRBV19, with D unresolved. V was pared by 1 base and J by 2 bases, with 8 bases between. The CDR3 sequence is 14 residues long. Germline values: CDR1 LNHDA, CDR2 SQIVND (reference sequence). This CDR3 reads CASSIGSGQETQYF. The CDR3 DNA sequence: TGTGCCAGTAGTATAGGTTCCGGACAAGAGACCCAGTACTTC.

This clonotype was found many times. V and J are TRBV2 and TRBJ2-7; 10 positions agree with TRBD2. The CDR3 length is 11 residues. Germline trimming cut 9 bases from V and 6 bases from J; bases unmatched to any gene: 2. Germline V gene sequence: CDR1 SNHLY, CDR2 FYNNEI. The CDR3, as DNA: TGTGCCAGTCGGACTAGCGGCGAGCAGTACTTC. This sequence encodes CASRTSGEQYF. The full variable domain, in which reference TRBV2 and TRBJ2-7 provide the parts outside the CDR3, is EPEVTQTPSHQVTQMGQEVILRCVPISNHLYFYWYRQILGQKVEFLVSFYNNEISEKSEIFDDQFSVERPDGSNFTLKIRSTKLEDSAMYFCASRTSGEQYFGPGTRLTVT.

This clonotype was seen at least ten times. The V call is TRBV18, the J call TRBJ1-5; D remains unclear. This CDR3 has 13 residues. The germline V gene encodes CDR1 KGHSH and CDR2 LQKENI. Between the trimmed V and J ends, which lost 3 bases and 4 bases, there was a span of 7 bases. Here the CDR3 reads CASSPSENQPQHF. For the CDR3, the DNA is TGTGCCAGCTCACCCTCAGAAAATCAGCCCCAGCATTTT.

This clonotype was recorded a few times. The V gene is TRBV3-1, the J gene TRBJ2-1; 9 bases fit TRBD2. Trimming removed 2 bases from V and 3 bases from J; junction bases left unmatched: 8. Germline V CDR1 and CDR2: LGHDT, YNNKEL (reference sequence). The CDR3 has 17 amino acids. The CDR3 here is CASSQQYSGSLYNEQFF. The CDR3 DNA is TGTGCCAGCAGCCAACAGTATAGCGGGAGCCTCTACAATGAGCAGTTCTTC.

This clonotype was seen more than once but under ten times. The CDR3 nucleotides read TGCAGTGCTAGAGCCCGGCCCCCACAATTCGAGCAGTACTTC. Translation: CSARARPPQFEQYF. The J gene is TRBJ2-7, the V gene TRBV20-1; D is undetermined. The CDR3 runs 14 residues. CDR1 is DFQATT, CDR2 SNEGSKA, per germline (reference sequence). The V and J ends lost 1 base and 6 bases respectively, with 16 bases between them.

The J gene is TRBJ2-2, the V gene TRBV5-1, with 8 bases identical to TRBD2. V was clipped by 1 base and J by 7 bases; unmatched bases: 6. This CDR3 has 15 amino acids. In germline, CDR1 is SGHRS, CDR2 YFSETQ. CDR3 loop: CASSLISGNVGELFF. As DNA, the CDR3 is TGCGCCAGCAGCTTGATTAGCGGGAATGTCGGGGAGCTGTTTTTT.

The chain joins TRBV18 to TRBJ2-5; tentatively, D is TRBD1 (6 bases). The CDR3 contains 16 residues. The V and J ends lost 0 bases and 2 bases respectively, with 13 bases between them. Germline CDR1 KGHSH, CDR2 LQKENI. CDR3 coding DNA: TGTGCCAGCTCACCACCGAGGGGGTTTGCGCAAGAGACCCAGTACTTC. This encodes CASSPPRGFAQETQYF.

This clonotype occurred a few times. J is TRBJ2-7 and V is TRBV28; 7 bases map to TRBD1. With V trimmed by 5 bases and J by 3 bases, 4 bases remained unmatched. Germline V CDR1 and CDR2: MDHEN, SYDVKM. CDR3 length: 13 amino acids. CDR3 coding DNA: TGTGCCAGCAGTACAGGGGTAGACTACGAGCAGTACTTC. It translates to CASSTGVDYEQYF.

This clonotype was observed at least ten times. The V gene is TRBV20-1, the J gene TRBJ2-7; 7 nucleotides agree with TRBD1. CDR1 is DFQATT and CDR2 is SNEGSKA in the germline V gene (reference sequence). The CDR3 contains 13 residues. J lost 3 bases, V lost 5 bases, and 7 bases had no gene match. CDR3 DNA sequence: TGCAGTGCTCGGACAGGTTTCGACTACGAGCAGTACTTC. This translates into CSARTGFDYEQYF.

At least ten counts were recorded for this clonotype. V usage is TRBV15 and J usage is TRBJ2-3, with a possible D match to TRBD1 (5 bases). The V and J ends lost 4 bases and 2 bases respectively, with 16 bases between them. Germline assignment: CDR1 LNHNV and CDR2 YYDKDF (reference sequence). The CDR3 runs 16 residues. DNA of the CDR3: TGTGCCACCAGCAAGCATGGGCAGGGCCACACAGATACGCAGTATTTT. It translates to CATSKHGQGHTDTQYF.

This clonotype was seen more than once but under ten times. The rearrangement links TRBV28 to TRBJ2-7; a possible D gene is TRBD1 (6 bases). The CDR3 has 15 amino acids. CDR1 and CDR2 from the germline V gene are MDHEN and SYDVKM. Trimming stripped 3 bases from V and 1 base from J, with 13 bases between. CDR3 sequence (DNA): TGTGCCAGCAGTTTTGGGGACAACCCGTCCTACGAGCAGTACTTC. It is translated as CASSFGDNPSYEQYF.

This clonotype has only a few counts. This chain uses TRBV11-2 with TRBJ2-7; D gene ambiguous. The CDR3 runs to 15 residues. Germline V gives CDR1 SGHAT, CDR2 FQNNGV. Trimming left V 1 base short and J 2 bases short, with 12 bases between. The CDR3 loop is CASSLGTLGAYEQYF. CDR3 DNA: TGTGCCAGCAGCTTAGGGACGTTGGGCGCCTACGAGCAGTACTTC. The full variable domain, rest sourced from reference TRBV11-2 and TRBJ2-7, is EAGVAQSPRYKIIEKRQSVAFWCNPISGHATLYWYQQILGQGPKLLIQFQNNGVVDDSQLPKDRFSAERLKGVDSTLKIQPAKLEDSAVYLCASSLGTLGAYEQYFGPGTRLTVT.

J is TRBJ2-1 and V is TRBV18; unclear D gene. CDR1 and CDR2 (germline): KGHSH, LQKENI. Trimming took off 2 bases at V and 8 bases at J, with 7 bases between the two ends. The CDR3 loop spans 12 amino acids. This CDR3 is CASSPMKDEQFF. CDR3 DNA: TGTGCCAGCTCACCAATGAAGGATGAGCAGTTCTTC.